The source of this T cell receptor (beta chain) is a study of Ad26.COV2.S vaccination and SARS-CoV-2 variants. Indicated treatment: roughly 20 received Ad26.COV2.S at low or high dose, single or two shots; 5 received placebo; per-sample allocation not given. Following the first vaccine or placebo injection, samples were taken on day 63. With respect to this clone: Its antigen is unidentified.

Method: immunoSEQ multiplex PCR; TCRdb's copy keeps in-frame clones and lacks some. This table holds 250,000 or so clones, roughly 85% found once. Study-level results: The TCR breadth and depth analyses may have understated or missed part of the total T cell responses.

V lost 4 bases, J lost 7 bases, and 2 bases stayed unmatched. The CDR3 has 13 amino acids. This clonotype was obtained from a person between 18 and 65 years old who received the Ad26.COV2.S COVID-19 vaccine or a placebo. The sample consisted of peripheral blood, taken in a trial of Ad26.COV2.S vaccine versus placebo. The chain has TRBV12-3 or TRBV12-4 and TRBJ2-2; 8 nucleotides agree with TRBD1. The CDR3 here is CASSYRGSGELFF. Here the CDR3 DNA reads TGTGCCAGCAGTTACAGGGGGAGCGGGGAGCTGTTTTTT.